Here is one T cell receptor beta chain with its context. Profiling relied on immunoSEQ multiplex PCR, and the TCRdb table lists in-frame clones only, not all of them. Of hundreds of thousands of clones in the sample, around 89% were seen once. This entry comes from a study of blood T cell repertoires in COVID-19. Study-wide context: Samples taken during acute and convalescent COVID-19 were collected in the United States, Italy and Spain.

All enrollees were about 18 to 100 years old and from some 24 US areas. Participants reported their clinical history, and cohort assignment relied on those reports. It was within 2 weeks before study entry that exposed participants met a COVID-19 case. The clonotype comes from a man in his thirties or forties who had been exposed to COVID-19. The specimen sequenced was PBMCs or T cells enriched from blood (not recorded which).

The CDR3 sequence: CASSFPPSGTYEQYF. The CDR3 DNA is TGTGCCAGCAGCTTCCCACCCAGCGGAACCTACGAGCAGTACTTC. The chain joins TRBV5-8 to TRBJ2-7, with D maybe TRBD2 (5 bases). In germline, CDR1 is SGHTS, CDR2 YDEGEE. The CDR3 contains 15 residues. V was cut by 2 bases and J by 2 bases, with 14 bases left in between.